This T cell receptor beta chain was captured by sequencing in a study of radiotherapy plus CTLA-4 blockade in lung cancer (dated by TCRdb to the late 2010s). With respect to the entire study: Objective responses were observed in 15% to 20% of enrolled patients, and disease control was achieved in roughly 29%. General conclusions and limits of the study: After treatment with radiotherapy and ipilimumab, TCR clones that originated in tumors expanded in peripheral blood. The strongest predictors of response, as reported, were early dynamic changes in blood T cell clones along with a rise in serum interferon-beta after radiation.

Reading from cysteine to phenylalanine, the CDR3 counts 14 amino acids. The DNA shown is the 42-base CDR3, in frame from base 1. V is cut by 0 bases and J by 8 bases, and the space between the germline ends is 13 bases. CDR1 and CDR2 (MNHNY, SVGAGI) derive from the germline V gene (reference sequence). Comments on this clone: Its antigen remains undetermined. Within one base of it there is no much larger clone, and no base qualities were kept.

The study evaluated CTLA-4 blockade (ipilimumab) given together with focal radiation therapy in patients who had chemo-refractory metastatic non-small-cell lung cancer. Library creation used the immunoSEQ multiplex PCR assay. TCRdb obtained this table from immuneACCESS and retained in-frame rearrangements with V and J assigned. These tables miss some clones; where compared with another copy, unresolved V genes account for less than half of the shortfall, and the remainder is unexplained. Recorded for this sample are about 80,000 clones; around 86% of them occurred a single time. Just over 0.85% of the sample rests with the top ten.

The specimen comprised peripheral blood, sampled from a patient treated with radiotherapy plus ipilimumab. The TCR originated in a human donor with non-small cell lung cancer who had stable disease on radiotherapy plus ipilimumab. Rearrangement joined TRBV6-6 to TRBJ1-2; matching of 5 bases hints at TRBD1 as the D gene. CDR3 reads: CASSYSAGVGGYTF. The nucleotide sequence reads TGTGCCAGCAGTTACTCAGCGGGGGTTGGAGGCTACACCTTC.